The 31 T cell receptor beta chains presented below share a single source sample, sequenced in a study of kidney transplant recipient with SARS-CoV-2 infection. TCRdb analysed the reads with MiXCR anew, one entry per CDR3 protein. Among approximately 240,000 distinct CDR3 sequences, more than 25% were seen once, and the ten largest hold 7% to 8%. The sample consisted of a blood sample, taken at baseline and on roughly day 110 from a kidney transplant recipient. These receptors were obtained from a male patient in his thirties who had COVID-19 and was a kidney transplant recipient. Some T cells may be graft donor cells.

Notes on this clonotype: A read error is possible here, since a much larger clone lies one base away. The rearrangement uses TRBV3-1 and TRBJ2-4, with D possibly being TRBD1 or TRBD2 (6 bases each). This CDR3 comprises 16 residues. The V end lost 0 bases, the J end lost 3 bases, and 12 bases lay between the germline ends. Germline V gene data show CDR1 as LGHDT and CDR2 as YNNKEL (reference sequence). This CDR3 reads CASSQDKGGLKNIQYF. The CDR3 coding sequence is TGTGCCAGCAGCCAAGATAAGGGGGGCCTCAAAAACATTCAGTACTTC.

The CDR3 loop reads CASRKTGAQHTQYF. The CDR3 coding sequence is TGTGCCAGTAGGAAGACAGGGGCGCAACATACGCAGTATTTT. The chain is built from TRBV19 and TRBJ2-3, with 8 bases identical to TRBD1. CDR3 length: 14 residues. J gave up 7 bases and V 6 bases, and 9 bases lay outside the gene matches. Germline assignment: CDR1 LNHDA and CDR2 SQIVND (reference sequence).

Remarks on this clonotype: This clone may be a read error of a much larger clone one base away. This is likely a read error, given that the CDR3 carries no conserved phenylalanine or tryptophan at its end. The chain carries TRBV10-3 and TRBJ1-6; D is undetermined. The germline V and J ends were trimmed by 0 bases and 4 bases, with 10 bases remaining between them. Germline V gene sequence: CDR1 ENHRY, CDR2 SYGVKD. This CDR3 spans 16 amino acids. The CDR3 protein is CAISESDRGYNSPLHL. DNA for the CDR3: TGTGCCATCAGTGAGTCAGACCGGGGATATAATTCACCCCTCCACCTT.

This clonotype was seen only a few times. V and J are TRBV2 and TRBJ2-1; D unresolved. Trimming shortened V by 6 bases and J by 0 bases, and 15 bases separated the two germline ends. Per the germline V gene, CDR1 is SNHLY and CDR2 is FYNNEI. The CDR3 sequence is 16 residues long. In DNA form, the CDR3 reads TGTGCCAGCAGCCGCAGTACTCTGAGCTCCTACAATGAGCAGTTCTTC. Protein: CASSRSTLSSYNEQFF.

This clonotype has at least ten counts. The J gene is TRBJ2-7, the V gene TRBV27, with 10 positions matching TRBD2. After removal of 0 bases from V and 4 bases from J, the junction contained 0 bases not matched to a gene. The CDR3 has 14 residues. Germline values: CDR1 MNHEY, CDR2 SMNVEV (reference sequence). The CDR3 loop reads CASSLSSGRYEQYF. In nucleotides, the CDR3 is TGTGCCAGCAGTTTATCTAGCGGGAGGTACGAGCAGTACTTC.

In the case of this clonotype: A much larger clone is a single base away; this may be a read error. CDR3 coding DNA: TGTGCCAGCAGTAGGCGTTACAGCTTCCGAAAGACCTATGGCTACATCTTC. Its protein product is CASSRRYSFRKTYGYIF. The genes are TRBV12-3 or TRBV12-4 and TRBJ1-2, with D unclear. There are 17 residues in the CDR3.

This clonotype was detected ten times or more. The gene calls are TRBV12-5 and TRBJ1-2; perhaps TRBD1 as D (5 bases). V lost 4 bases and J lost 4, with 22 bases in between. The CDR3 covers 17 residues. Germline V gives CDR1 LGHNT, CDR2 FRNRAP. CDR3 loop: CASGYICLQGKTYGYTF. The CDR3 DNA reads TGTGCTAGTGGTTATATCTGTTTGCAGGGAAAGACCTATGGCTACACCTTC.

Comments on this clonotype: It may be a read error: a sequence one base away is much more abundant. The chain carries TRBV19 and TRBJ1-1, with unresolved D. CDR1 LNHDA and CDR2 SQIVND come from the germline V gene (reference sequence). V lost 7 bases and J lost 4, with 13 bases in between. The CDR3 extends over 13 amino acids. DNA for the CDR3: TGTGCCAGTATCCAGCAGCTCGGCACTGAAGCTTTCTTT. Protein: CASIQQLGTEAFF.

The genes are TRBV5-1 and TRBJ2-3, with D perhaps TRBD2 (5 bases). V was shortened by 7 bases and J by 2 bases, with 20 bases between the two germline ends. The CDR3 runs 16 residues. Germline loops: CDR1 SGHRS, CDR2 YFSETQ. CDR3 DNA: TGCGCCAGCCCCCCCGAGGCTCCCCGGGACACAGATACGCAGTATTTT. Translated: CASPPEAPRDTDTQYF.

This clonotype was seen a single time. A much larger clone differs by one base, so this may be a read error. This chain uses TRBV6-8 with TRBJ1-2; unclear D gene. Trimming cost V 5 bases and J 4 bases, with 23 bases left between them. Germline values: CDR1 MNHGY, CDR2 SAAAGT. The CDR3 is 17 amino acids. The CDR3 reads CASSILARSRKAYGYTF. Written as DNA, the CDR3 is TGTGCCAGCAGTATTCTAGCACGCTCTAGAAAGGCCTATGGCTACACCTTC.

This clonotype was picked up one time. This clone may be a read error of a much larger clone one base away. V usage is TRBV20-1 and J usage is TRBJ2-7, with TRBD1 as a possible D gene (5 bases). Per germline, CDR1 DFQATT and CDR2 SNEGSKA (reference sequence). The CDR3 runs to 18 residues. The V end was cut by 0 bases, the J end by 2 bases, with 23 bases between. The chain's CDR3 is CSARDPRPSRAQTYEQYF. The CDR3 DNA follows: TGCAGTGCTAGAGACCCAAGACCGAGCAGGGCCCAAACCTACGAGCAGTACTTC.

The table lists this clonotype with many counts. The rearrangement joins TRBV6-5 to TRBJ2-4; 8 bases agree with TRBD2. The CDR3 is made up of 14 amino acids. Losses at the gene ends were 6 bases for V and 5 bases for J; bases not matched to a gene: 6. The germline gives CDR1 MNHEY, CDR2 SVGAGI. This CDR3 is CASSSPGLENIQYF. The CDR3 DNA sequence: TGTGCCAGCAGCAGCCCGGGACTAGAAAACATTCAGTACTTC.

This chain links TRBV8-2 with TRBJ1-2. TRBV8-2 is a recognized pseudogene. CDR3 length: 16 residues. The CDR3 nucleotides are TGTGGCAGTCACCTCGTTGATAGCCGAAAGACCTATGGCTACACCTTC. It codes for CGSHLVDSRKTYGYTF.

This clonotype was counted at least ten times. No DNA is shown, since the ends of the CDR3 on it are uncertain; the CDR3 is the one TCRdb lists. The CDR3 protein is CISVPECINEVGKTYGYTF. This rearrangement joins TRBV7-5 to TRBJ1-2. TRBV7-5 is tagged as a pseudogene. The CDR3 adds up to 19 amino acids, both ends counted.

This clonotype has more than one count but fewer than ten. One base away lies a much larger clone, so this may be a sequencing read error. The chain uses TRBV7-9 and TRBJ2-7; D may be TRBD2 (6 bases). The germline gives CDR1 SEHNR, CDR2 FQNEAQ (reference sequence). This CDR3 is built from 16 residues. The CDR3: CTSSLVAGRSSYEQYF. The CDR3 DNA reads TGTACCAGCAGCTTAGTTGCGGGGCGAAGCTCCTACGAGCAGTACTTC.

In this sample, this clonotype turned up many times. The V gene is TRBV12-5, the J gene TRBJ1-2, with D tentatively TRBD1 (5 bases). The CDR3 extends over 17 amino acids. Trimming took off 5 bases at V and 4 bases at J, with 23 bases between the two ends. CDR1 is LGHNT and CDR2 is FRNRAP in the germline V gene. CDR3: CASGKATLQGKTYGYTF. The CDR3 DNA reads TGTGCTAGTGGTAAGGCCACTTTGCAGGGAAAGACCTATGGCTACACCTTC.

This clonotype was recorded many times. The genes are TRBV28 and TRBJ1-5; D uncertain. Germline V lookup: CDR1 MDHEN, CDR2 SYDVKM. The CDR3 contains 15 residues. V lost 5 bases and J lost 6, with 17 bases in between. The CDR3 DNA is TGTGCCAGCAGTCCTCCTTCGTCGGTGGGTCAGCCCCAGCATTTT. Residues: CASSPPSSVGQPQHF.

For this clonotype: Since a much larger clone is just one base distant, this may be a read error. The chain carries TRBV20-1 and TRBJ2-7; D perhaps matches TRBD1 (5 bases). Deletions cut 3 bases from V and 1 base from J, with 25 bases between. CDR3 length: 18 residues. From germline, CDR1 is DFQATT and CDR2 SNEGSKA (reference sequence). This chain's CDR3 is CSASDPRPSRAQSYEQYF. DNA of the CDR3: TGCAGTGCTAGCGACCCAAGACCGAGCAGGGCCCAATCCTACGAGCAGTACTTC.

The chain carries TRBV25-1 and TRBJ2-5; possibly TRBD1 for D (6 bases). Germline V gene sequence: CDR1 MGHDK, CDR2 SYGVNS. The germline V and J ends were trimmed by 4 bases and 3 bases, with 18 bases remaining between them. This CDR3 spans 16 amino acids. The CDR3 sequence: CASSGLGHRSEETQYF. The CDR3 nucleotides read TGTGCCAGCAGTGGATTGGGACACCGATCGGAAGAGACCCAGTACTTC.

Points on this clonotype: Given a much more abundant clone one base away, this may be a read error. V is TRBV6-6 and J is TRBJ2-1; TRBD2 matches 8 bases. This CDR3 region has 19 residues. Germline loops: CDR1 MNHNY, CDR2 SVGAGI (reference sequence). The ends lost 0 bases at V and 5 bases at J; junction bases unmatched: 15. The CDR3: CASSYSLSGVLPSHNEQFF. DNA for the CDR3: TGTGCCAGCAGTTACTCGCTTAGCGGGGTCCTCCCTTCCCACAATGAGCAGTTCTTC.

This clonotype occurred a few times. The chain couples TRBV8-2 to TRBJ1-2. TRBV8-2 is a recognized pseudogene. CDR3 length equals 16 residues. The CDR3 is CGSKLVDSRKTYGYTF. The CDR3 nucleotides are TGTGGCAGTAAGCTAGTTGATAGCCGAAAGACCTATGGCTACACCTTC.

This chain connects TRBV6-5 to TRBJ1-1; D is undetermined. This CDR3 contains 13 residues. Trimming removed 5 bases from V and 4 bases from J, with 11 bases in between. CDR1 is MNHEY, CDR2 SVGAGI, per germline. This CDR3 is CASSEVMSTEAFF. In DNA, the CDR3 is TGTGCCAGCAGTGAGGTTATGAGCACTGAAGCTTTCTTT.

This clonotype was seen at least ten times. The chain is built from TRBV3-1 and TRBJ2-2; D is uncertain. The ends were cut back, 5 bases at V and 5 bases at J, with 24 bases in the middle. This CDR3 spans 18 amino acids. The V gene's germline CDR1 is LGHDT and CDR2 YNNKEL (reference sequence). In nucleotides, the CDR3 is TGTGCCAGCAGCAGATTACTTCCCATTTCAGGCTTGACCGGGGAGCTGTTTTTT. Translating gives CASSRLLPISGLTGELFF.

To note about this clonotype: A single base separates this from a much larger clone, so it may be a read error. The chain combines TRBV7-6 with TRBJ2-3, with TRBD2 identical over 10 bases. After removal of 8 bases from V and 1 base from J, the junction contained 15 bases not matched to a gene. The CDR3 is 18 residues long. Germline V gene sequence: CDR1 SGHVS, CDR2 FNYEAQ. The CDR3 reads CASGWPPGGTSGTDTQYF. CDR3 coding DNA: TGTGCCAGCGGTTGGCCCCCCGGAGGGACTAGCGGCACAGATACGCAGTATTTT. Full variable domain (remainder filled in from reference TRBV7-6 and TRBJ2-3): GAGVSQSPRYKVTKRGQDVALRCDPISGHVSLYWYRQALGQGPEFLTYFNYEAQQDKSGLPNDRFSAERPEGSISTLTIQRTEQRDSAMYRCASGWPPGGTSGTDTQYFGPGTRLTVL.

As concerns this clonotype: Germline and junction disagree at one end, which may indicate a read error. The gene calls are TRBV11-3 and TRBJ2-1; the match to TRBD2 covers 8 bases. There are 17 residues in the CDR3. Per germline, CDR1 SGHNT and CDR2 YENEEA. The CDR3 DNA reads as TGTGCCAACAGCCAGGGGCTCGCGGGGGGTGCAGACGATGAGCAGTTCTTC. Protein product: CANSQGLAGGADDEQFF.

Ten or more counts support this clonotype. J is TRBJ1-4 and V is TRBV7-9, with 7 nucleotides matching TRBD1. The germline V gene has CDR1 SEHNR and CDR2 FQNEAQ (reference sequence). Trimming took 5 bases from V and 7 from J; bases not matched to a gene: 10. The CDR3 length is 15 residues. Here the CDR3 DNA reads TGTGCCAGCAGCACCCGGACAGGTGGGGGTGAAAAACTGTTTTTT. This gives the protein CASSTRTGGGEKLFF.

In regard to this clonotype: This may be a read error: a much more frequent sequence differs by one nucleotide. The CDR3 region has the DNA TGTGGCAGTAGAAGCTATGATAGCCGAAGGACCTATGGCTACACCTTC. Encoded protein: CGSRSYDSRRTYGYTF. This chain joins TRBV8-2 and TRBJ1-2. TRBV8-2 is a pseudogene segment. This CDR3 has 16 amino acids.

Comments on this clonotype: This sequence may be a read error, since a much larger clone differs from it by one base. The V call is TRBV7-8, the J call TRBJ1-2, with D unresolved. The germline V gene encodes CDR1 SGHVS and CDR2 FQNEAQ. Deletions cut 5 bases from V and 4 bases from J, with 23 bases between. This CDR3 comprises 17 residues. The CDR3 DNA sequence: TGTGCCAGCAGCGAATACGAGTTTACCCGAAGGACCTATGGCTACACCTTC. Translated: CASSEYEFTRRTYGYTF.

The sample holds a few counts of this clonotype. The chain couples TRBV27 to TRBJ1-1; D not certain. This CDR3 is built from 18 residues. The V and J ends lost 4 bases and 1 base respectively, with 22 bases between them. Germline V gene lookup returns CDR1 MNHEY and CDR2 SMNVEV (reference sequence). CDR3 bases: TGTGCCAGCAGTTCCGCCCCCTTGGTTATGGAGTCGAACACTGAAGCTTTCTTT. Residues: CASSSAPLVMESNTEAFF.

This clonotype was recorded at least ten times. The chain employs TRBV12-3 or TRBV12-4 and TRBJ1-1; D unresolved. The length of the CDR3 is 13 residues. V dropped 6 bases and J dropped 1 base, with 9 bases sitting between them. CDR3 nucleotides: TGTGCCAGCAGCATTACAAGGAACACTGAAGCTTTCTTT. Translating it yields CASSITRNTEAFF.

This clonotype was picked up many times. The V gene is TRBV28, the J gene TRBJ2-5; D may correspond to TRBD1 or TRBD2 (5 bases each). Trimming shortened V by 4 bases and J by 3 bases, and 18 bases separated the two germline ends. Germline V gives CDR1 MDHEN, CDR2 SYDVKM. The CDR3 has 16 residues. The CDR3 DNA sequence: TGTGCCAGCAGTTCCCGGGACCGCTTTAAGGAAGAGACCCAGTACTTC. Encoded protein: CASSSRDRFKEETQYF. The whole variable domain, remainder taken from reference TRBV28 and TRBJ2-5, is DVKVTQSSRYLVKRTGEKVFLECVQDMDHENMFWYRQDPGLGLRLIYFSYDVKMKEKGDIPEGYSVSREKKERFSLILESASTNQTSMYLCASSSRDRFKEETQYFGPGTRLLVL.